This T cell receptor beta chain appears in the sequencing data of a study of cytotoxic CD8 clonotypes in ibrutinib-treated CLL. Assay used: immunoSEQ multiplex PCR; TCRdb lists only in-frame clones, some missing. Of nearly 25,000 clones in the sample, 55% to 85% were seen once. General observations from the study: Collection times varied between progressing and sustained-remission patients. Clonotypes that were public were uncommon, and they contracted or stayed stable on treatment.

CDR1 is SGHDT, CDR2 YYEEEE, per germline. The CDR3 consists of 11 residues. The V end lost 6 bases, the J end lost 0 bases, and 3 bases lay between the germline ends. As concerns this clone: Its antigen is currently unknown.

Sequenced material: PBMCs, taken after 12 months of ibrutinib treatment. The chain has TRBV5-6 and TRBJ1-1; D ambiguous. This sequence originates from a human donor with chronic lymphocytic leukemia. As DNA, the CDR3 is TGTGCCAGCAACCTGAACACTGAAGCTTTCTTT. Protein sequence: CASNLNTEAFF.